These 2 T cell receptor beta chains were sequenced from one sample in a study of circulating and synovial CD4+ cells in juvenile arthritis. The method was immunoSEQ multiplex PCR; TCRdb's version includes in-frame clones alone and lacks a portion of them. The sample lists 30,000 to 40,000 clones, roughly 96% occurring once. Sample: CD4+ T cells from blood. These receptors came from a human donor with juvenile idiopathic arthritis.

The gene calls are TRBV18 and TRBJ2-5, with 7 bases aligning to TRBD1. This CDR3 has 16 residues. In germline, CDR1 is KGHSH, CDR2 LQKENI. V shed 2 bases and J 4 bases; nucleotides not matched to a gene: 10. The CDR3 coding sequence is TGTGCCAGCTCACCAGGGGACAGTCAAAGGGGAGAGACCCAGTACTTC. This gives the protein CASSPGDSQRGETQYF. The full variable domain, rest sourced from reference TRBV18 and TRBJ2-5, is NAGVMQNPRHLVRRRGQEARLRCSPMKGHSHVYWYRQLPEEGLKFMVYLQKENIIDESGMPKERFSAEFPKEGPSILRIQQVVRGDSAAYFCASSPGDSQRGETQYFGPGTRLLVL.

The chain carries TRBV6-4 and TRBJ1-2; 7 bases are shared with TRBD1. With 6 bases clipped from V and 10 bases from J, the junction kept 11 bases outside the gene matches. Germline V gene data show CDR1 as MRHNA and CDR2 as SNTAGT. The CDR3 is 13 amino acids. CDR3 in DNA: TGTGCCAGCAGGGGACCGGGACAGTTGATCTACACCTTC. Encoded protein: CASRGPGQLIYTF.